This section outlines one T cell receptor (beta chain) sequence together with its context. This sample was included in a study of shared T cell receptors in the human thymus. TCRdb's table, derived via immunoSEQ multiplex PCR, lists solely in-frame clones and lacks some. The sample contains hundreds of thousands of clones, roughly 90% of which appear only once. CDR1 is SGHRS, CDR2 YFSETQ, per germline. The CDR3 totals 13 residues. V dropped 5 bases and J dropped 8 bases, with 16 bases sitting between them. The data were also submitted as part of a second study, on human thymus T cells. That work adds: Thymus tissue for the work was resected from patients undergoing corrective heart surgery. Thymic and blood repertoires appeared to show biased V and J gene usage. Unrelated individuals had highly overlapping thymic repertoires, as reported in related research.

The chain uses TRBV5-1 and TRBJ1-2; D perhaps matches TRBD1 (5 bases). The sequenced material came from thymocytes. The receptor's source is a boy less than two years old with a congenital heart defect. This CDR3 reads CASSTGTGSGYTF. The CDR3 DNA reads TGCGCCAGCAGTACCGGGACCGGGAGCGGCTACACCTTC.